Sequencing of this T cell receptor beta chain was carried out in a study of Graves' ophthalmopathy and Graves' hyperthyroidism. RNA transcripts were the template, and TCR beta CDR3 regions were amplified from them. An initial RT-PCR round employing HTBI primers preceded a second-round multiplex PCR. TCRdb re-derived calls from the multiplex PCR reads in MiXCR, one entry per CDR3 protein. The table includes around 1.1 million distinct CDR3 sequences, about two fifths detected once. Worth noting for this clonotype: The antigen remains unidentified.

After removal of 1 base from V and 9 bases from J, the junction contained 3 bases not matched to a gene. CDR1 is ENHRY and CDR2 is SYGVKD in the germline V gene. This CDR3 contains 13 residues. Whole-study findings and limits: Both an approximately 70% sensitivity and an approximately 72% specificity characterized the model's predictions of ophthalmopathy progression.

V usage is TRBV10-3 and J usage is TRBJ2-5, with TRBD2 identical over 9 bases. The material sequenced was peripheral blood or thyroid tissue (not recorded which). The sequence was collected from an adult man with Graves' hyperthyroidism. The CDR3 nucleotides read TGTGCCATCAGTGAGTGGGTAGCGGGAGCCCAGTACTTC. Translating it yields CAISEWVAGAQYF.